This paragraph reports one TCR beta chain. This sample is drawn from a study of blood T cell repertoires in COVID-19. Study context: Sample material is recorded as cDNA or gDNA derived from T cells, B-cell-depleted T cells, or PBMCs.

Participants were aged about 18 to 100 years from 20 to 30 US areas. Clinical history reported by participants formed the basis on which cohorts were assigned. All recovered Cohort 3 donors got two negative PCRs, got clearance, or saw symptom resolution. CDR1 is LGHNA, CDR2 YSLEER, per germline. The V end lost 0 bases, the J end lost 6 bases, and 9 bases lay between the germline ends. The CDR3 consists of 14 residues. The data were produced by immunoSEQ multiplex PCR, yet TCRdb's version contains in-frame clones alone and is incomplete. The sample lists approximately 230,000 clones; about 89% were seen once.

The sequence was obtained from a woman aged 25 to 39 who had recovered from COVID-19. Sequencing used PBMCs or T cells enriched from blood (not recorded which). The chain uses TRBV4-3 and TRBJ2-4, with D perhaps matching TRBD1 (5 bases). CDR3 sequence reads: CASSQERQGNIQYF. The CDR3, as DNA: TGCGCCAGCAGCCAAGAAAGGCAGGGAAACATTCAGTACTTC.